Listed below are T cell receptor beta chains from one sample, sequenced in a study of CD8+ T cells in alopecia areata. Produced via immunoSEQ multiplex PCR; TCRdb's table is partial and in-frame only. The sample has fewer than 100,000 clones, 60% to 65% seen once. This specimen was CD8+ T cells sorted from blood, taken at week 4, from a patient treated with tofacitinib. The receptors were gathered from a human donor with alopecia areata. Each CDR3 is given with its conserved first and last residue. D genes are given only for firm matches. The listing skips clone size in some rows; elsewhere it reads once, few, many or a size class.

15 | TRBJ1-6 | NA | TRBV6-5 | TRBD1 | TGTGCCAGCAGTGACTCGACAGGGGGCAATTCACCCCTCCACTTT | CASSDSTGGNSPLHF
15 | TRBJ2-7 | NA | TRBV27 | NA | TGTGCCAGCAGCCTACAACGCCCCAAAAACTACGAGCAGTACTTC | CASSLQRPKNYEQYF
13 | TRBJ2-7 | NA | TRBV5-1 | TRBD1 | TGCGCCAGCAGAGGGACAGTGATCTACGAGCAGTACTTC | CASRGTVIYEQYF
13 | TRBJ2-7 | NA | TRBV28 | TRBD1 | TGTGCCACCGGGACAGGGGGCACCTACGAGCAGTACTTC | CATGTGGTYEQYF
17 | TRBJ2-3 | few | TRBV7-8 | NA | TGTGCCAGCAGCTTAGACCGCCGGGGGGCTCGCACAGATACGCAGTATTTT | CASSLDRRGARTDTQYF
15 | TRBJ2-1 | few | TRBV28 | NA | TGTGCCAGCAGTTTAGACGCCCCCCGCTACAATGAGCAGTTCTTC | CASSLDAPRYNEQFF
16 | TRBJ2-5 | NA | TRBV9 | TRBD2 | TGTGCCAGCAGCGTAACTGCGGGGGGTTGGGAAGAGACCCAGTACTTC | CASSVTAGGWEETQYF
13 | TRBJ2-7 | NA | TRBV5-6 | NA | TGTGCCAGCAGCTTTTCAGCATCCTACGAGCAGTACTTC | CASSFSASYEQYF
17 | TRBJ2-2 | NA | TRBV7-6 | NA | TGTGCCAGCAGCTTAATACCTATGTACGGTCTCACCGGGGAGCTGTTTTTT | CASSLIPMYGLTGELFF
14 | TRBJ2-1 | NA | TRBV27 | TRBD2 | TGTGCCAGCAGTCTACTAGCGGAGTACAATGAGCAGTTCTTC | CASSLLAEYNEQFF
19 | TRBJ2-3 | NA | TRBV5-4 | TRBD2 | TGTGCCAGCAGCTTTAGGACTAGCGGGGTCTACTCTAGCACAGATACGCAGTATTTT | CASSFRTSGVYSSTDTQYF
16 | TRBJ2-7 | NA | TRBV9 | NA | TGTGCCAGCAGCGTAGTAAGGGCCTCATCCCCCTACGAGCAGTACTTC | CASSVVRASSPYEQYF
15 | TRBJ2-5 | NA | TRBV27 | NA | TGTGCCAGCAGTTTCTTTACAGGGAGGCAAGAGACCCAGTACTTC | CASSFFTGRQETQYF
12 | TRBJ2-1 | NA | TRBV19 | NA | TGTGCCAGTAGTCCAGGATACAATGAGCAGTTCTTC | CASSPGYNEQFF
15 | TRBJ2-7 | few | TRBV5-1 | NA | TGCGCCAGCAGCTTGGGCTCGGCTAGCACCTACGAGCAGTACTTC | CASSLGSASTYEQYF
14 | TRBJ2-5 | NA | TRBV7-9 | NA | TGTGCCAGCAGCTTAGAGTCCGGGTTAGAGACCCAGTACTTC | CASSLESGLETQYF